This T cell receptor beta chain was identified in a study of CD8 T cells in Susac syndrome (dated by TCRdb to about 2019). Context from the whole study: Whether CD8+ T cell activation and differentiation in Susac syndrome was antigen driven was tested using repertoire sequencing. The study compared CD8+ T cell repertoire clonality among 12 healthy donors, 14 Susac syndrome patients and fewer than 19 multiple sclerosis patients. General study outcomes and caveats: The study acknowledged that relatively few individuals were included in the TCR sequencing and HLA analysis.

RNA was extracted using the RNeasy kit, and about 0.45 to 1 microgram was reverse transcribed with random hexamers. The immunoSEQ multiplex PCR assay, covering 54 Vbeta and 13 Jbeta segments, was used to amplify TCR beta CDR3 regions. PCR amplification bias was corrected by using a synthetic template baseline for primer optimization and computational correction. The published analysis was carried out like this. Reads were annotated to V, D and J genes per IMGT and analyzed with immunoSEQ Analyzer, keeping only productive sequences. To calculate clonality, Shannon entropy was normalized by log2 of the number of productive unique sequences and then subtracted from one. For each patient and control, public and private clones were evaluated within the 100 most prevalent clones. Clones were defined as Susac-specific if absent from the healthy and MS cohorts, from 1052 published viral clones and from other ImmuneACCESS disease sequences. Clones were called with MiXCR by TCRdb after fastp trimmed the public reads at Q25, and only in-frame beta chains were retained. Rows matching on CDR3 protein sequence are summarized as one entry with the most common DNA and genes. The V and J calls shown here were made by TCRdb, not taken from the authors' results. For this sample the table gives around 150,000 distinct CDR3 sequences, of which 94% were detected only once. The ten largest account for 0.27% of the sample.

As to this clonotype: The specificity of this receptor is unknown. No base qualities exist here, and no much larger clone lies one base off it.

Peripheral blood CD8+ and CD4+ T cells from healthy donors, Susac syndrome patients and multiple sclerosis patients were profiled by high-throughput TCR beta sequencing. Healthy donors were age- and sex-matched controls. Bulk CD8+ and CD4+ T cells were purified by magnetic negative isolation, whereas CD8+ TEMRA cells were enriched by FACS. Blood was drawn into EDTA tubes, processed within 24 hours, and PBMCs were isolated by density gradient centrifugation. PBMCs intended for TCR sequencing were cryopreserved in liquid nitrogen and were subsequently thawed in a 37 degrees C water bath. The sorted or isolated CD4+, CD8+ and CD8+ TEMRA cells had a purity of 90% or higher. Sample: CD8+ T cells from PBMCs. The clonotype comes from a human donor in good health.

The nucleotides are TGTGCCAGCAGTACCCGCCTGGGGCGGGAGGGCCCTCTGGAGCAGTACTTC. Its translation reads: CASSTRLGREGPLEQYF. This sequence uses TRBV28 and TRBJ2-7; TRBD2 lines up with 9 middle nucleotides. CDR1 and CDR2 were assigned from the germline V gene as MDHEN and SYDVKM. The CDR3 contains 17 residues, cysteine and phenylalanine counted. The retained sequence is limited to the CDR3, 51 bases, with the frame set at the first base. V is trimmed back by 5 bases and J by 7 bases, and the junction contains 18 bases that no gene match accounts for.